This T cell receptor beta chain stems from a study of STAT5B mutations in CD4+ large granular lymphocyte leukemia. General observations from the study: CD4-sorted patient repertoires seemed more clonal than healthy CD4+ repertoires.

The CDR3 is made up of 13 amino acids. Trimming removed 6 bases at V and 3 bases at J, with 12 bases between. The germline V gene encodes CDR1 MDHEN and CDR2 SYDVKM. Repertoires were generated with immunoSEQ multiplex PCR, while TCRdb's copy carries only in-frame clones and drops some. The sample includes some 21,000 clones, around three quarters of them seen just once. This clone was found once. Its cognate antigen is unknown. The chain combines TRBV28 with TRBJ2-7; a possible D gene is TRBD2 (5 bases). Material for sequencing was CD4+ T cells from blood buffy coats. The receptor was isolated from a human donor in good health. CDR3 residues: CASSRGSHYEQYF. In nucleotides, the CDR3 is TGTGCCAGCAGCCGCGGGTCGCACTACGAGCAGTACTTC.